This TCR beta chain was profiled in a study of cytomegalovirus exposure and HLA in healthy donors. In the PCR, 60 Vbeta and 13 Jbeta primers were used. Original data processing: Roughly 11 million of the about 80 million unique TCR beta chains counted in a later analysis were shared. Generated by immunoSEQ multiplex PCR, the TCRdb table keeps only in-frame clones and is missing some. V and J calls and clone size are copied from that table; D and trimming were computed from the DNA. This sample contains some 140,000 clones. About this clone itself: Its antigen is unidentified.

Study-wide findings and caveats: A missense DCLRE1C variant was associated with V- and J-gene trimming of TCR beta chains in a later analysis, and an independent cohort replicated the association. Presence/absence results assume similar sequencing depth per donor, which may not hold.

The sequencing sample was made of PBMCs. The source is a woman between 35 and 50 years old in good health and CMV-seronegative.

In DNA form, the CDR3 reads TGTGCCAGCAGTGAATACGCAGGTGGGGGCTACACCTTC. It specifies CASSEYAGGGYTF. The chain carries TRBV6-1 and TRBJ1-2; D call uncertain. This CDR3 region has 13 residues. Germline CDR1 reads MNHNS; CDR2 reads SASEGT. V dropped 2 bases and J dropped 8 bases, with 12 bases sitting between them.